The T cell receptor (beta chain) described here comes from a study of T cell responses to AZD1222 COVID-19 vaccine. Study as a whole: Pooled samples include second doses given at about 4 or 12 weeks. Study observations and caveats: Clonal diversity may have been underestimated, and the donors were mostly white British, with more females than males.

Of note for this clone: The antigen is unknown.

TCRdb keeps only in-frame clones here, not all; method: immunoSEQ multiplex PCR. The sample consists of approximately 80,000 clones, approximately 90% of them appearing once. Germline trimming cut 6 bases from V and 0 bases from J; bases unmatched to any gene: 5. Germline V gene sequence: CDR1 SGHDN, CDR2 FVKESK. CDR3 length equals 16 residues. The chain uses TRBV14 and TRBJ2-1; TRBD2 matches 10 bases. The input for sequencing was peripheral blood, taken on day 0 of AZD1222 vaccination. This sequence originates from an adult in good health. The CDR3 here is CASRRSGRSSYNEQFF. CDR3 DNA sequence: TGTGCCAGCAGACGTAGCGGGAGGAGCTCCTACAATGAGCAGTTCTTC. The full variable domain, completed using reference TRBV14 and TRBJ2-1, is EAGVTQFPSHSVIEKGQTVTLRCDPISGHDNLYWYRRVMGKEIKFLLHFVKESKQDESGMPNNRFLAERTGGTYSTLKVQPAELEDSGVYFCASRRSGRSSYNEQFFGPGTRLTVL.